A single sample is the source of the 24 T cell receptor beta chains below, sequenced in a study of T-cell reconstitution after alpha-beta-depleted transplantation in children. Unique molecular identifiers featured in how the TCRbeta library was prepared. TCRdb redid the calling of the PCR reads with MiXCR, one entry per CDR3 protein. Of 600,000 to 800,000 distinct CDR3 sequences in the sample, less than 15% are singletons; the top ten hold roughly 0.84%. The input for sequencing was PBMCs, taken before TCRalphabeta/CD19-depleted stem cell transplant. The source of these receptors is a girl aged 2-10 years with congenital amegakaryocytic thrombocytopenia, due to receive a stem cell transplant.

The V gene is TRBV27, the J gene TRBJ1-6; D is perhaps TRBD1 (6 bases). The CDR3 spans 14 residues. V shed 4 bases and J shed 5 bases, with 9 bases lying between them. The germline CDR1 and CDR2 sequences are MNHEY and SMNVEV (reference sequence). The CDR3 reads CASSWRGDNSPLHF. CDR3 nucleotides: TGTGCCAGCAGTTGGAGGGGGGATAATTCACCCCTCCACTTT.

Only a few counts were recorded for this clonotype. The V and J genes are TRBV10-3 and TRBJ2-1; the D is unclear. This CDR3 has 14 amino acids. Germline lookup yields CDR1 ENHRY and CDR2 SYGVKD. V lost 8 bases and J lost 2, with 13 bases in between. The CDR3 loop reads CAIGVPEAYNEQFF. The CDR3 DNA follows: TGTGCCATCGGAGTTCCAGAGGCCTACAATGAGCAGTTCTTC.

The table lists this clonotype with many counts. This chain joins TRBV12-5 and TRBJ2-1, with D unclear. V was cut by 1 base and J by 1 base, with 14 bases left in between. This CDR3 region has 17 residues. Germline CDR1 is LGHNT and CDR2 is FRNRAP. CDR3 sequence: CASGLGQLRFSYNEQFF. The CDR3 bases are TGTGCTAGTGGTTTGGGGCAATTGCGCTTTTCCTACAATGAGCAGTTCTTC.

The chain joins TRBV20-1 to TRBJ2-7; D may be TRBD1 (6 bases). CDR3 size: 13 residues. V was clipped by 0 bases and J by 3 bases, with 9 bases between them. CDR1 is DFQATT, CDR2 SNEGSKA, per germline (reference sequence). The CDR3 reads CSARDGRGYEQYF. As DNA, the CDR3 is TGCAGTGCTAGAGATGGCAGGGGCTACGAGCAGTACTTC.

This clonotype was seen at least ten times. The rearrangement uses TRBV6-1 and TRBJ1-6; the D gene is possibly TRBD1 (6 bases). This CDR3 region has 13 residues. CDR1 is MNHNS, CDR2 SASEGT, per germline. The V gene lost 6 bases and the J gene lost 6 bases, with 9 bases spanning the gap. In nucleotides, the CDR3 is TGTGCCAGCAGGCAGGGGTTTAATTCACCCCTCCACTTT. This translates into CASRQGFNSPLHF.

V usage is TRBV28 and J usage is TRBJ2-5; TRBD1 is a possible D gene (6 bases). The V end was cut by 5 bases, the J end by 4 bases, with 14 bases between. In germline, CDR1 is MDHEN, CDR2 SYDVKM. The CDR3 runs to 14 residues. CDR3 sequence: CASSPLGAGETQYF. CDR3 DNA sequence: TGTGCCAGCAGTCCCCTGGGGGCAGGAGAGACCCAGTACTTC. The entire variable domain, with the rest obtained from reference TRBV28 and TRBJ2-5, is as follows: DVKVTQSSRYLVKRTGEKVFLECVQDMDHENMFWYRQDPGLGLRLIYFSYDVKMKEKGDIPEGYSVSREKKERFSLILESASTNQTSMYLCASSPLGAGETQYFGPGTRLLVL.

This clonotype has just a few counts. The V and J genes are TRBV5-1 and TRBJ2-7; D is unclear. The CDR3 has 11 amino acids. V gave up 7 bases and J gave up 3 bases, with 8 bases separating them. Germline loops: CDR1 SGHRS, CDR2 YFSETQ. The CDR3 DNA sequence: TGCGCCAGCGCCAAGGGCTACGAGCAGTACTTC. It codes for CASAKGYEQYF.

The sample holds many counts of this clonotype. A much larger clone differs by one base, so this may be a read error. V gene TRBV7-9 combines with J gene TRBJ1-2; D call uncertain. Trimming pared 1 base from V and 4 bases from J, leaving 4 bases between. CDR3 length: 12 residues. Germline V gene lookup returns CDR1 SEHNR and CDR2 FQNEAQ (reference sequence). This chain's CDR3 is CASSLDIYGYTF. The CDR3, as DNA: TGTGCCAGCAGCTTAGACATCTATGGCTACACCTTC. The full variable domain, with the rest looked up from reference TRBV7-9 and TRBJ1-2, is DTGVSQNPRHKITKRGQNVTFRCDPISEHNRLYWYRQTLGQGPEFLTYFQNEAQLEKSRLLSDRFSAERPKGSFSTLEIQRTEQGDSAMYLCASSLDIYGYTFGSGTRLTVV.

Written as DNA, the CDR3 is TGCGCCAGCAGTGAGAGGTGGGAGGGCCCTTTTCCCCGGTACACCGGGGAGCTGTTTTTT. Amino acids: CASSERWEGPFPRYTGELFF. The V gene is TRBV10-2, the J gene TRBJ2-2, with 7 bases aligning to TRBD2. The J segment lost 3 bases and the V segment lost 2 bases, leaving 18 bases of the junction unmatched. The CDR3 is 20 residues long. Germline V gives CDR1 WSHSY, CDR2 SAAADI.

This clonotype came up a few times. In DNA, the CDR3 is TGTGCCAGTAACCCCTTAGGGGATCTCGGGTACGAGCAGTACTTC. This translates into CASNPLGDLGYEQYF. This chain links TRBV10-3 with TRBJ2-7; tentative D call: TRBD1 (5 bases). The V gene lost 10 bases and the J gene lost 4 bases, with 23 bases spanning the gap. Germline values: CDR1 ENHRY, CDR2 SYGVKD. The CDR3 covers 15 residues.

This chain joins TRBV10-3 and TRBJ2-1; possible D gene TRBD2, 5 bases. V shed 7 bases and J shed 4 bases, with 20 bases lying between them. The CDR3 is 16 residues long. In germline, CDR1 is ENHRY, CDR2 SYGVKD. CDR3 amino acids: CAIKGDRTLEYNEQFF. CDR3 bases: TGTGCCATCAAGGGAGATCGGACCCTGGAATACAATGAGCAGTTCTTC.

The CDR3, as DNA: TGTGCCAGCAGCCAAAGTAGGGCGGGATTTTCTACAGATACGCAGTATTTT. This encodes CASSQSRAGFSTDTQYF. V usage is TRBV14 and J usage is TRBJ2-3, with D tentatively TRBD2 (6 bases). Trimming pared 2 bases from V and 3 bases from J, leaving 18 bases between. Germline assignment: CDR1 SGHDN and CDR2 FVKESK. The CDR3 has 17 residues.

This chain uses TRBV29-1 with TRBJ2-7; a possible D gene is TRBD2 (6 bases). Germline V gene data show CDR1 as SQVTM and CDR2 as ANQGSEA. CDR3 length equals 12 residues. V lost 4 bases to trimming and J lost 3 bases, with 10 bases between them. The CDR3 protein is CSVVRDGYEQYF. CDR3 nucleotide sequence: TGCAGCGTTGTGCGGGATGGCTACGAGCAGTACTTC.

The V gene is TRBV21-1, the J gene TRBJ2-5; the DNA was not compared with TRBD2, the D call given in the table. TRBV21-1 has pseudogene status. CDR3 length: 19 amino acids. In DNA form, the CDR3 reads TGTGCCAGCAGCAATGGCTTCCATTGGACTAGCGGGAATCAAGAGACCCAGTACTTC. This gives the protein CASSNGFHWTSGNQETQYF.

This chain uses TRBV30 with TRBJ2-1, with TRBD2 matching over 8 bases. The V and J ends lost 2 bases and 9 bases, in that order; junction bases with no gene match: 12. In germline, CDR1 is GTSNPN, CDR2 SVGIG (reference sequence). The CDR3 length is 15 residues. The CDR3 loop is CAWSLGSGIFGEQFF. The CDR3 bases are TGTGCCTGGAGTCTGGGTAGCGGGATATTCGGTGAGCAGTTCTTC.

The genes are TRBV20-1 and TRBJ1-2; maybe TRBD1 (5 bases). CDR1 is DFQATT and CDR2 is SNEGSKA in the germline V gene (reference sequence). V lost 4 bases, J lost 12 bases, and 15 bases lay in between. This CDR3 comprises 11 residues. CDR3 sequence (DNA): TGCAGTGCTACGGGGAAAAGGACACACACCTTC. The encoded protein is CSATGKRTHTF.

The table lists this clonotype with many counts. The CDR3 spells CSATLGTGVWNEQFF. CDR3 bases: TGCAGTGCTACATTGGGGACAGGGGTTTGGAATGAGCAGTTCTTC. V usage is TRBV20-1 and J usage is TRBJ2-1; TRBD1 matches 10 bases. V shed 4 bases and J 7 bases; nucleotides not matched to a gene: 10. There are 15 residues in the CDR3. The germline V gene encodes CDR1 DFQATT and CDR2 SNEGSKA (reference sequence).

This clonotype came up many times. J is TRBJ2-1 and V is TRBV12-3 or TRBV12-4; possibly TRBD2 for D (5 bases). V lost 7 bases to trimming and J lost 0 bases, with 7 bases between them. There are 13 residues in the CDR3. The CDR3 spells CASTGSSYNEQFF. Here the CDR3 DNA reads TGTGCCAGCACGGGGAGCTCCTACAATGAGCAGTTCTTC.

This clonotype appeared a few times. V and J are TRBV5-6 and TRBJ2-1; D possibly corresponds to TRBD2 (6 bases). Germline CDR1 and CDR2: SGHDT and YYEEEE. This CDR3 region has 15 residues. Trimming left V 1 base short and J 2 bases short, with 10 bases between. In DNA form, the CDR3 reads TGTGCCAGCAGCTTGCTCCAGCGGGCCTACAATGAGCAGTTCTTC. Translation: CASSLLQRAYNEQFF.

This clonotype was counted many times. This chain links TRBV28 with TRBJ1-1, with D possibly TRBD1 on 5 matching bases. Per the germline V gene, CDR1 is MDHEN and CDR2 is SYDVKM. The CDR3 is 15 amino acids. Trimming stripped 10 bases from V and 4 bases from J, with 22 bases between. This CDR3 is CAISSPGGRSTEAFF. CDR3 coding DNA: TGTGCCATCAGCAGCCCGGGGGGAAGAAGCACTGAAGCTTTCTTT.

CDR3: CASSVSGLRGNEQFF. DNA of the CDR3: TGTGCCAGTAGTGTCAGCGGCCTCCGGGGCAATGAGCAGTTCTTC. The chain is built from TRBV19 and TRBJ2-1; D might be TRBD2 (5 bases). The CDR3 contains 15 residues. V was pared by 5 bases and J by 6 bases, with 17 bases between. From germline, CDR1 is LNHDA and CDR2 SQIVND (reference sequence).

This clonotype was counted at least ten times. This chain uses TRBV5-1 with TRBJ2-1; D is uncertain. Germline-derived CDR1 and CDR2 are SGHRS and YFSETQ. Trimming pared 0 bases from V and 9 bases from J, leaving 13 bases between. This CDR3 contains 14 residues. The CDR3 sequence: CASSLVAEPREQFF. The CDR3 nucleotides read TGCGCCAGCAGCTTGGTGGCGGAGCCCCGTGAGCAGTTCTTC.

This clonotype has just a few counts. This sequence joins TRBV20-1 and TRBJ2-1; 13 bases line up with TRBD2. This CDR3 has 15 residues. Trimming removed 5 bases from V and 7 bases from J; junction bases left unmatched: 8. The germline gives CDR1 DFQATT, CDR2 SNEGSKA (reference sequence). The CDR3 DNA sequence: TGCAGTGCTCTTGGACTAGCGGGAGCGGGAAATGAGCAGTTCTTC. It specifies CSALGLAGAGNEQFF.

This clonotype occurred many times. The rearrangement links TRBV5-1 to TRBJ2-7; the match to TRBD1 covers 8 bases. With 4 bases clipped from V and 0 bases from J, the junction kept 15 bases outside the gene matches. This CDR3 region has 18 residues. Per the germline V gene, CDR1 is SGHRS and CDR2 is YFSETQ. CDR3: CASSLTPRQGQFSYEQYF. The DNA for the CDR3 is TGCGCCAGCAGCCTTACCCCGCGACAGGGGCAATTCTCCTACGAGCAGTACTTC.